This T cell receptor beta chain was recorded in a study of shared clonotypes between healthy human individuals. Germline loops: CDR1 SEHNR, CDR2 FQNEAQ (reference sequence). The CDR3 consists of 14 residues. Trimming left V 1 base short and J 8 bases short, with 12 bases between. TCRdb keeps only in-frame clones here, not all; method: immunoSEQ multiplex PCR. The sample records more than 600,000 clones, approximately 90% being singletons. Naive CD8 cells lacked CD45RO, underwent positive selection for CCR7 and left out terminally differentiated effector memory CD45RA+ cells. This sequence originates from a man aged 25-45 years in good health. The specimen sequenced was naive CD8+ T cells sorted from blood. The chain links TRBV7-9 to TRBJ2-1, with D perhaps being TRBD1 or TRBD2 (5 bases each). DNA for the CDR3: TGTGCCAGCAGCTTAGAGTCGGGGACCCATGAGCAGTTCTTC. Residues: CASSLESGTHEQFF.